What follows are 28 T cell receptor beta chains derived from one specimen sequenced in a study of T cell clonality in common variable immunodeficiency (dated by TCRdb to about 2015). The library was built by means of the immunoSEQ multiplex PCR assay. As stored in TCRdb, this immuneACCESS dataset retains in-frame rearrangements with V and J assigned. A fraction of the clones does not appear; measured against another copy, unresolved V genes explain less than half of the discrepancy, and the remainder lacks a known reason. The sample has under 60,000 clones on record, with no singletons. Of the sample, approximately 3.6% is held by the ten largest clones. Material: peripheral blood mononuclear cells. The receptors shown here come from a person aged 18-69 years in good health.

This clone has ten or more counts. The read terminates 3 residues before the CDR3 end, so the remaining end is supplied by the germline J gene. The gene calls are TRBV12-3 or TRBV12-4 and TRBJ1-4, with unresolved D. The V end lost 4 bases, the J end lost 2 bases, and 20 bases lay between the germline ends. There are 18 residues in the CDR3. The CDR3 reads CASSSQRGSRRTNEKLFF. Partial CDR3 DNA: TGTGCCAGCAGTTCCCAACGGGGATCTCGTCGGACTAATGAAAAA.

This clone was seen repeatedly, ten times or more. The read ends 3 residues shy of where the CDR3 ends; the end is completed using the germline J gene. The V and J genes are TRBV7-8 and TRBJ1-2; D gene uncertain. This CDR3 is 17 amino acids long. Germline V lookup: CDR1 SGHVS, CDR2 FQNEAQ. V lost 1 base and J 4 bases, leaving 19 bases between the germline ends. The CDR3 protein is CASSLGVDYLSSYGYTF. The covered CDR3 bases are TGTGCCAGCAGCTTAGGAGTGGACTACCTGAGCTCCTATGGC.

This clone occurred many times. The sequenced fragment ends 3 residues before the CDR3 boundary, so the rest is inferred from the germline J gene. The rearrangement joins TRBV12-3 or TRBV12-4 to TRBJ2-2; weak D call: TRBD1 (5 bases). V was cut by 5 bases and J by 6 bases, with 10 bases left in between. This CDR3 is built from 13 residues. The sequenced part of the CDR3 DNA is TGTGCCAGCAGTCCAAGGGGTTCCGGGGAG. Its protein is CASSPRGSGE. The full CDR3 is CASSPRGSGELFF.

This clone was observed a handful of times. The same CDR3 also results from other DNA sequences found in this sample. The CDR3 loop reads CASRLQGTAFF. The CDR3 DNA, read in part, is TGTGCCAGCAGACTACAGGGGACA. The chain joins TRBV2 to TRBJ1-1, with TRBD1 matching 7 bases. The read finishes 3 residues shy of the CDR3 end, and the germline J gene is used to complete it. The CDR3 totals 11 residues. The germline gives CDR1 SNHLY, CDR2 FYNNEI.

The table lists this clone with a few counts. Read sequence stops 3 residues before the CDR3 end, and the germline J gene provides the missing end. The chain recombines TRBV13 with TRBJ2-4, with 8 bases identical to TRBD1. The germline V gene encodes CDR1 PRHDT and CDR2 FYEKMQ (reference sequence). The CDR3 contains 14 residues. The CDR3 is CASSLGGRDRPQYF. The covered CDR3 bases are TGTGCCAGCAGCTTAGGGGGCCGGGACAGGCCT.

Many counts were recorded for this clone. The read terminates 3 residues ahead of where the CDR3 ends, so the germline J gene completes it. Other DNA sequences in the sample encode the same CDR3. The chain has TRBV19 and TRBJ1-3, with TRBD1 matching over 9 bases. This CDR3 contains 15 residues. Germline CDR1 is LNHDA and CDR2 is SQIVND (reference sequence). Germline trimming cut 5 bases from V and 4 bases from J; bases unmatched to any gene: 6. The CDR3 DNA, read in part, is TGTGCCAGTAGTGGTCACAGGGGGCAAGGAAACACC. Translating gives CASSGHRGQGNT. The full CDR3 reads CASSGHRGQGNTIYF. Complete variable domain (other parts from reference TRBV19 and TRBJ1-3): DGGITQSPKYLFRKEGQNVTLSCEQNLNHDAMYWYRQDPGQGLRLIYYSQIVNDFQKGDIAEGYSVSREKKESFPLTVTSAQKNPTAFYLCASSGHRGQGNTIYFGEGSWLTVV.

The sample holds many counts of this clone. The read gets to within 3 residues of the CDR3 end, and the germline J gene fills in the rest. The gene calls are TRBV20-1 and TRBJ2-4, with D possibly TRBD2 on 5 matching bases. This CDR3 spans 14 amino acids. V was clipped by 3 bases and J by 8 bases, with 17 bases between them. CDR1 is DFQATT and CDR2 is SNEGSKA in the germline V gene (reference sequence). The chain's CDR3 is CSAREEGGQHIQYF. CDR3 DNA, as far as it was read: TGCAGTGCTAGGGAAGAGGGCGGGCAGCACATT.

Many counts were recorded for this clone. The read finishes 3 residues shy of the CDR3 end, and the germline J gene is used to complete it. The chain has TRBV11-1 and TRBJ2-3; D is perhaps TRBD2 (6 bases). The CDR3 length is 13 residues. Trimming removed 5 bases from V and 8 bases from J, with 14 bases in between. Germline V lookup: CDR1 SGHAT, CDR2 FQDESV (reference sequence). CDR3 DNA, as far as it was read: TGTGCCAGCAGCCCGGGACTTCCAGTTACG. It encodes CASSPGLPVT. The whole CDR3 sequence reads CASSPGLPVTQYF.

The table lists this clone with many counts. CDR3 in amino acids: CAWRLVGRVETQYF. CDR3 bases read: TGTGCCTGGAGACTAGTCGGGAGGGTTGAGACC. This chain connects TRBV30 to TRBJ2-5; 8 bases fit TRBD2. The CDR3 is cut off 3 residues early in the read; its end comes from the germline J gene. J lost 5 bases, V lost 3 bases, and 8 bases had no gene match. The CDR3 loop spans 14 amino acids. Germline values: CDR1 GTSNPN, CDR2 SVGIG (reference sequence). Looking up the rest from reference TRBV30 and TRBJ2-5 gives the full variable domain: SQTIHQWPATLVQPVGSPLSLECTVEGTSNPNLYWYRQAAGRGLQLLFYSVGIGQISSEVPQNLSASRPQDRQFILSSKKLLLSDSGFYLCAWRLVGRVETQYFGPGTRLLVL.

In its sample, this clone was seen many times. The CDR3 end lies 3 residues beyond the end of the read and is filled in from the germline J gene. The chain is built from TRBV9 and TRBJ2-3; 11 bases map to TRBD2. This CDR3 comprises 16 residues. The V gene's germline CDR1 is SGDLS and CDR2 YYNGEE. The trim removed 2 bases at V and 2 bases at J, leaving 4 bases unmatched. The DNA read from the CDR3 is TGTGCCAGCAGCGTCGGGACTAGCGGAGTCACAGATACG. Translating it yields CASSVGTSGVTDT. The entire CDR3 is CASSVGTSGVTDTQYF.

The table lists this clone with many counts. Read sequence stops 3 residues before the CDR3 end, and the germline J gene provides the missing end. The genes are TRBV7-6 and TRBJ2-7; 9 bases are a match to TRBD1. Germline V gene lookup returns CDR1 SGHVS and CDR2 FNYEAQ. The junction had 9 bases not matched to a gene; V was cut back by 5 bases and J by 4 bases. CDR3 length equals 15 residues. The DNA read from the CDR3 is TGTGCCAGCAGCACCGCCGGGACAGGGCAGTACGAG. Protein sequence: CASSTAGTGQYE. The entire CDR3 protein reads CASSTAGTGQYEQYF.

This clone has ten or more counts. The read gets to within 3 residues of the CDR3 end, and the germline J gene fills in the rest. This sample includes further DNA sequences coding for the same CDR3. The rearrangement joins TRBV6-1 to TRBJ2-7; a weak D match, TRBD1 (6 bases). CDR1 MNHNS and CDR2 SASEGT come from the germline V gene. The germline V and J ends were trimmed by 4 bases and 3 bases, with 13 bases remaining between them. CDR3 size: 14 residues. The sequenced part of the CDR3 DNA is TGTGCCAGCAGTGCATCCGGGACATACTACGAG. Translation gives CASSASGTYYE. The full-length CDR3 reads as CASSASGTYYEQYF.

This clone was recorded at least ten times. The read ends 3 residues early relative to the CDR3; the germline J gene fills the gap. The rearrangement joins TRBV5-5 to TRBJ1-3; TRBD1 aligns across 8 bases. CDR3 length: 14 amino acids. The junction had 3 bases not matched to a gene; V was cut back by 5 bases and J by 2 bases. Germline V gives CDR1 SGHKS, CDR2 YYEKEE (reference sequence). CDR3 DNA, as far as it was read: TGTGCCAGCAGAGCGACAGGGGCTGGAAACACC. Residues: CASRATGAGNT. The full-length CDR3 reads as CASRATGAGNTIYF.

This clone occurred many times. From the germline J gene comes the end of the CDR3, since the read stops 3 residues before it. The V call is TRBV4-2, the J call TRBJ2-5; perhaps TRBD1 as D (6 bases). There are 15 residues in the CDR3. The ends were cut back, 0 bases at V and 2 bases at J, with 10 bases in the middle. Germline-derived CDR1 and CDR2 are LGHNA and YNFKEQ. CDR3 sequence: CASSQELGGQETQYF. The sequenced part of the CDR3 DNA is TGTGCCAGCAGCCAAGAACTAGGGGGACAAGAGACC.

A remark on this clone: The read terminates 3 residues ahead of where the CDR3 ends, so the germline J gene completes it. The rearrangement links TRBV5-6 to TRBJ1-6; the match to TRBD1 covers 10 bases. Trimming cost V 6 bases and J 9 bases; bases outside gene matches: 9. CDR3 size: 15 residues. Germline V gene data show CDR1 as SGHDT and CDR2 as YYEEEE. CDR3 loop: CASTRWGTGASPLHF. Partial CDR3 DNA: TGTGCCAGCACCCGCTGGGGGACAGGGGCTTCACCC.

The sample holds many counts of this clone. The CDR3 end is not reached by the read, which stops 3 residues before it; the germline J gene fills it in. The V and J genes are TRBV19 and TRBJ2-4, with D possibly called TRBD1 or TRBD2 (7 bases each). Trimming took off 5 bases at V and 6 bases at J, with 29 bases between the two ends. The CDR3 length is 19 residues. The germline V gene encodes CDR1 LNHDA and CDR2 SQIVND (reference sequence). The sequenced CDR3 bases are TGTGCCAGTAGTCCGGGATCTTCCAGGGGGAGGGGGCTTCTAAACATT. This sequence encodes CASSPGSSRGRGLLNI. In full, the CDR3 reads CASSPGSSRGRGLLNIQYF.

At least ten counts were recorded for this clone. The CDR3 goes on 3 residues after the read ends, and that part is filled in from the germline J gene. The rearrangement uses TRBV10-3 and TRBJ1-1; the match to TRBD1 covers 7 bases. CDR3 length: 15 residues. Germline V gene sequence: CDR1 ENHRY, CDR2 SYGVKD. This chain's CDR3 is CAIRRAEGAALEAFF. The sequenced part of the CDR3 DNA is TGTGCCATCAGGCGAGCCGAGGGGGCCGCCCTAGAA.

This clone has just a few counts. The DNA read from the CDR3 is TGTGCCAGCAGTGAACGGGCAGGGGCGGCCTACAATGAG. It yields the protein CASSERAGAAYNE. The CDR3, in full, reads CASSERAGAAYNEQFF. The V call is TRBV2, the J call TRBJ2-1, with D perhaps TRBD1 (6 bases). The CDR3 is cut off 3 residues early in the read; its end comes from the germline J gene. CDR1 and CDR2 from the germline V gene are SNHLY and FYNNEI. The germline V and J ends were trimmed by 2 bases and 2 bases, with 13 bases remaining between them. The length of the CDR3 is 16 residues.

This clone was counted at least ten times. CDR3 sequence: CASSLGGQGKTQYF. Partial CDR3 DNA: TGTGCCAGCAGCTTAGGGGGACAGGGCAAGACC. The chain uses TRBV7-9 and TRBJ2-5; TRBD1 matches at 9 bases. The read gets to within 3 residues of the CDR3 end, and the germline J gene fills in the rest. Germline V CDR1 and CDR2: SEHNR, FQNEAQ (reference sequence). CDR3 length: 14 residues. V was clipped by 1 base and J by 6 bases; unmatched bases: 3.

This clone was recorded many times. The DNA ends 3 residues before the CDR3 does, and the rest of the CDR3 is filled in from the germline J gene. This chain links TRBV11-2 with TRBJ1-2; 7 bases line up with TRBD1. The V segment lost 5 bases and the J segment 4 bases; nucleotides outside the gene matches: 10. Germline CDR1 reads SGHAT; CDR2 reads FQNNGV. The CDR3 has 15 residues. CDR3 amino acids: CASSLSLGQSYGYTF. CDR3 DNA (partial): TGTGCCAGCAGCCTATCCCTGGGACAGAGCTATGGC.

This clone has a count of ten or more. From the germline J gene comes the end of the CDR3, since the read stops 3 residues before it. The sample holds other DNA sequences that translate to the same CDR3. This chain links TRBV7-2 with TRBJ1-2; TRBD1 matches 7 bases. With 2 bases clipped from V and 3 bases from J, the junction kept 0 bases outside the gene matches. The CDR3 sequence is 13 residues long. In germline, CDR1 is SGHTA, CDR2 FQGNSA. CDR3 region: CASSLQGDYGYTF. The sequenced part of the CDR3 DNA is TGTGCCAGCAGCTTACAGGGGGACTATGGC.

As to this clone: This clone may be a read error of a much larger clone one base away. The CDR3 goes on 3 residues after the read ends, and that part is filled in from the germline J gene. The J gene is TRBJ1-2, the V gene TRBV6-2 or TRBV6-3; D gene uncertain. This CDR3 spans 14 amino acids. V dropped 8 bases and J dropped 6 bases, with 19 bases sitting between them. Germline V gene lookup returns CDR1 MNHEY and CDR2 SVGEGT. The CDR3 bases that were read are TGTGCCAGCCGTCAAAATAGGGTCGCTGATGGC. It encodes CASRQNRVADG. The full CDR3 is CASRQNRVADGYTF.

This clone was picked up many times. The sequence runs out 3 residues before the end of the CDR3; the remainder is reconstructed from the germline J gene. This chain links TRBV6-4 with TRBJ2-7; possibly TRBD1 for D (5 bases). CDR3 length equals 14 residues. Germline CDR1 MRHNA, CDR2 SNTAGT. V was pared by 3 bases and J by 4 bases, with 13 bases between. CDR3 DNA, as far as it was read: TGTGCCAGCAGTGAATCAGGGTATGGGTACGAG. Amino acid sequence: CASSESGYGYE. The full CDR3 is CASSESGYGYEQYF.

This clone occurred many times. The part of the CDR3 DNA that was read is TGCGCCAGCAGCTTGCGCCAGGATTACAATGAG. It specifies CASSLRQDYNE. The whole CDR3 region reads CASSLRQDYNEQFF. This chain joins TRBV5-1 and TRBJ2-1; D is ambiguous. Coverage ceases 3 residues before the CDR3 finishes, and the germline J gene fills in the end. The CDR3 runs 14 residues. Germline V lookup: CDR1 SGHRS, CDR2 YFSETQ. V was clipped by 1 base and J by 4 bases, with 9 bases between them.

With respect to this clone: From the germline J gene comes the end of the CDR3, since the read stops 3 residues before it. The chain uses TRBV2 and TRBJ2-2; 11 bases line up with TRBD2. The CDR3 consists of 17 residues. From germline, CDR1 is SNHLY and CDR2 FYNNEI. J lost 9 bases, V lost 0 bases, and 9 bases had no gene match. CDR3 in amino acids: CASSEARLAGGLRELFF. The DNA read from the CDR3 is TGTGCCAGCAGTGAAGCGAGGCTAGCGGGAGGCCTCCGGGAG.

This clone came up many times. The missing CDR3 end, 3 residues past where the read stops, is filled in from the germline J gene. The chain employs TRBV30 and TRBJ1-2; D uncertain. The CDR3 contains 13 residues. Germline V lookup: CDR1 GTSNPN, CDR2 SVGIG (reference sequence). The chain's CDR3 is CAWSVNSGYDYTF. CDR3 DNA, as far as it was read: TGTGCCTGGAGTGTTAATAGCGGGTACGAC.

Partial CDR3 DNA: TGTGCCACCAAGACAGGGGTCATGAACACTGAA. This codes for CATKTGVMNTE. The whole CDR3 is CATKTGVMNTEAFF. This chain uses TRBV2 with TRBJ1-1, with TRBD1 matching over 8 bases. The read terminates 3 residues before the CDR3 end, so the remaining end is supplied by the germline J gene. Germline values: CDR1 SNHLY, CDR2 FYNNEI. The CDR3 is 14 amino acids. Trimming cost V 10 bases and J 0 bases; bases outside gene matches: 7. Supplemented by reference TRBV2 and TRBJ1-1, the full variable domain reads EPEVTQTPSHQVTQMGQEVILRCVPISNHLYFYWYRQILGQKVEFLVSFYNNEISEKSEIFDDQFSVERPDGSNFTLKIRSTKLEDSAMYFCATKTGVMNTEAFFGQGTRLTVV.

The table lists this clone with many counts. The missing CDR3 end, 3 residues past where the read stops, is filled in from the germline J gene. This sequence joins TRBV7-3 and TRBJ2-1; 7 nucleotides agree with TRBD2. Germline assignment: CDR1 SGHTA and CDR2 FQGTGA. The CDR3 spans 15 residues. V lost 8 bases to trimming and J lost 5 bases; unmatched junction nucleotides: 12. The part of the CDR3 DNA that was read is TGTGCCAGCGGAATCGGGGGGAGTTGGAACAATGAG. This codes for CASGIGGSWNNE. In full, the CDR3 reads CASGIGGSWNNEQFF.